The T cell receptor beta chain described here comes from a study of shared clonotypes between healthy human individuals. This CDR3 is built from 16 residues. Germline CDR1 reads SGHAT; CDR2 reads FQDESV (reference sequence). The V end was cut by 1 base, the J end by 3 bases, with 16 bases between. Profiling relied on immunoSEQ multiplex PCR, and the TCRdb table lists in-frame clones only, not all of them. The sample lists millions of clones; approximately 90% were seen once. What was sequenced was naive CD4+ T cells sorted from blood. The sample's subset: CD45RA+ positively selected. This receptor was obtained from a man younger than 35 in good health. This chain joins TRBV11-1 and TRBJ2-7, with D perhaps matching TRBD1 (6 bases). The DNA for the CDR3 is TGTGCCAGCAGCTTAGACCCCCCAAGGACAGTCTACGAGCAGTACTTC. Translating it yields CASSLDPPRTVYEQYF. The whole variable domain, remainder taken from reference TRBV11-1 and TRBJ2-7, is EAEVAQSPRYKITEKSQAVAFWCDPISGHATLYWYRQILGQGPELLVQFQDESVVDDSQLPKDRFSAERLKGVDSTLKIQPAELGDSAMYLCASSLDPPRTVYEQYFGPGTRLTVT.